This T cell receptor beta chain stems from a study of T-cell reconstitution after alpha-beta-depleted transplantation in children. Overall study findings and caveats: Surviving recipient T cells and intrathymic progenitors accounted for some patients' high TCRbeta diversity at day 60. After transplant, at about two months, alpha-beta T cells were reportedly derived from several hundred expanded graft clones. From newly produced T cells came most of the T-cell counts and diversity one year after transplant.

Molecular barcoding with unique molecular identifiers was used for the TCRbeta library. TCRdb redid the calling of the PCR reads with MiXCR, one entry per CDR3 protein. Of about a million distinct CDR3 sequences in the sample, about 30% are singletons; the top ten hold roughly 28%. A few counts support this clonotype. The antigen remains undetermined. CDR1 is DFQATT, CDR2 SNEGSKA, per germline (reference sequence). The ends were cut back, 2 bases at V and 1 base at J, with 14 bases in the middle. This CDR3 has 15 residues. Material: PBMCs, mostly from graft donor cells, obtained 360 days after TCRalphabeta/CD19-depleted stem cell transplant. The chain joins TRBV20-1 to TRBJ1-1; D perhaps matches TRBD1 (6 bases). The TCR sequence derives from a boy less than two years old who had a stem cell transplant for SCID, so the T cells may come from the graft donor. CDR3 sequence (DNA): TGCAGTGCTAGATCCCACAGGGTGCCGAACACTGAAGCTTTCTTT. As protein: CSARSHRVPNTEAFF.